What follows are 27 T cell receptor beta chains derived from one specimen sequenced in a study of T-cell reconstitution after alpha-beta-depleted transplantation in children. Unique molecular identifiers were incorporated during preparation of the TCRbeta library. Using its own MiXCR run on the PCR reads, TCRdb lists one record per CDR3 protein. Among 200,000 to 250,000 distinct CDR3 sequences listed, around 7.8% were seen once. Sequenced material: PBMCs, mostly from graft donor cells, taken 180 days after TCRalphabeta/CD19-depleted stem cell transplant. The source is a male patient younger than 18 who had a stem cell transplant for acute lymphoblastic leukemia, so the T cells may come from the graft donor.

This clonotype showed up many times. The chain uses TRBV3-1 and TRBJ2-3; D gene unclear. The V end lost 1 base, the J end lost 5 bases, and 7 bases lay between the germline ends. The germline V gene encodes CDR1 LGHDT and CDR2 YNNKEL (reference sequence). The CDR3 length is 13 residues. CDR3 nucleotide sequence: TGTGCCAGCAGCCAAGTCTATGAAGATACGCAGTATTTT. Its translation is CASSQVYEDTQYF.

Many counts were recorded for this clonotype. The chain uses TRBV20-1 and TRBJ2-7, with TRBD2 identical over 10 bases. The CDR3 totals 14 residues. Trimming at V came to 3 bases and at J to 9 bases, leaving 11 bases not matched to a gene. The germline gives CDR1 DFQATT, CDR2 SNEGSKA (reference sequence). The CDR3 nucleotides read TGCAGTGCTAGGGTACTAGCGGGACCCTTGGGGCAGTACTTC. Amino acid sequence: CSARVLAGPLGQYF.

This clonotype appeared many times. The genes are TRBV27 and TRBJ1-1; 7 bases are shared with TRBD1. Germline V gene data show CDR1 as MNHEY and CDR2 as SMNVEV (reference sequence). V dropped 5 bases and J dropped 2; count of bases not matched to a gene: 5. The CDR3 loop spans 14 amino acids. The CDR3 sequence: CASSTRQGNTEAFF. CDR3 nucleotides: TGTGCCAGCAGTACCCGACAGGGAAACACTGAAGCTTTCTTT.

With regard to this clonotype: A much larger clone lies a single base off, so this may be a read error. V and J are TRBV12-3 or TRBV12-4 and TRBJ2-1; 8 nucleotides align to TRBD2. The CDR3 consists of 14 residues. V was clipped by 7 bases and J by 9 bases; unmatched bases: 11. CDR3 region: CASILLAAVGEQFF. CDR3 bases: TGTGCCAGCATCTTACTAGCGGCAGTAGGTGAGCAGTTCTTC.

In this sample, this clonotype turned up many times. The V gene is TRBV4-2, the J gene TRBJ2-7; D gene unclear. Germline lookup yields CDR1 LGHNA and CDR2 YNFKEQ. The CDR3 runs to 15 residues. Trimming pared 0 bases from V and 3 bases from J, leaving 12 bases between. The CDR3: CASSQDWGASYEQYF. CDR3 sequence (DNA): TGTGCCAGCAGCCAAGATTGGGGTGCAAGCTACGAGCAGTACTTC.

Ten or more counts support this clonotype. The chain joins TRBV6-2 or TRBV6-3 to TRBJ2-1; 12 bases are a match to TRBD2. CDR3 length equals 14 residues. CDR1 MNHEY and CDR2 SVGEGT come from the germline V gene. Trimming removed 7 bases from V and 9 bases from J; junction bases left unmatched: 7. Written as DNA, the CDR3 is TGTGCCAGCACCCGACTAGCGGGAGAGTTTGAGCAGTTCTTC. Protein product: CASTRLAGEFEQFF.

V usage is TRBV5-5 and J usage is TRBJ2-7, with a tentative D call TRBD1 (5 bases). The CDR3 runs to 16 residues. V gave up 0 bases and J gave up 3 bases, with 16 bases separating them. CDR1 is SGHKS and CDR2 is YYEKEE in the germline V gene (reference sequence). CDR3 amino acids: CASSLADSAGNYEQYF. The CDR3 nucleotides read TGTGCCAGCAGCTTGGCCGATTCGGCAGGGAACTACGAGCAGTACTTC.

This clonotype occurred many times. As DNA, the CDR3 is TGTGCCAGCAGCGCGACGCAGGGACAGGGATTATTCAATGAGCAGTTCTTC. It yields the protein CASSATQGQGLFNEQFF. The J gene is TRBJ2-1, the V gene TRBV11-2; 9 nucleotides line up with TRBD1. The V gene's germline CDR1 is SGHAT and CDR2 FQNNGV. With 5 bases clipped from V and 6 bases from J, the junction kept 14 bases outside the gene matches. The CDR3 runs 17 residues.

This clonotype appeared many times. The chain is built from TRBV7-9 and TRBJ1-5; 10 positions agree with TRBD1. CDR3 size: 16 residues. The germline V gene has CDR1 SEHNR and CDR2 FQNEAQ (reference sequence). The ends lost 5 bases at V and 2 bases at J; junction bases unmatched: 6. CDR3 loop: CASSVTGGAGNQPQHF. The CDR3, as DNA: TGTGCCAGCAGCGTGACAGGGGGCGCGGGCAATCAGCCCCAGCATTTT.

This clonotype has at least ten counts. The chain combines TRBV4-3 with TRBJ2-6; D is unresolved. V lost 5 bases to trimming and J lost 0 bases, with 14 bases between them. The CDR3 is 17 amino acids. Germline CDR1 reads LGHNA; CDR2 reads YSLEER. The CDR3 reads CASSNPTPSSGANVLTF. Here the CDR3 DNA reads TGCGCCAGCAGCAATCCGACACCCTCCTCTGGGGCCAACGTCCTGACTTTC.

On this clonotype itself: A read error may explain this, as a much larger clone is one base away. The CDR3 spells CATSQAKLAGGARNEQFF. DNA of the CDR3: TGTGCCACCAGCCAAGCTAAACTAGCGGGAGGCGCCAGGAATGAGCAGTTCTTC. The gene calls are TRBV3-1 and TRBJ2-1, with 12 nucleotides matching TRBD2. Germline values: CDR1 LGHDT, CDR2 YNNKEL (reference sequence). The CDR3 runs to 18 residues.

This clonotype occurred many times. V usage is TRBV6-2 or TRBV6-3 and J usage is TRBJ1-3; D unclear. V was shortened by 4 bases and J by 0 bases, with 7 bases between the two germline ends. The CDR3 spans 14 residues. Per the germline V gene, CDR1 is MNHEY and CDR2 is SVGEGT. In DNA, the CDR3 is TGTGCCAGCAGTTGGGCTAGCTCTGGAAACACCATATATTTT. Translation gives CASSWASSGNTIYF.

This clonotype was picked up a small number of times. The V gene is TRBV19, the J gene TRBJ2-5; D gene unclear. Per the germline V gene, CDR1 is LNHDA and CDR2 is SQIVND (reference sequence). The CDR3 is made up of 17 amino acids. The V gene lost 4 bases and the J gene lost 1 base, with 19 bases spanning the gap. CDR3 amino acids: CASSNTAKQPPQETQYF. The CDR3 DNA sequence: TGTGCCAGTAGTAACACCGCGAAACAGCCACCCCAAGAGACCCAGTACTTC.

This clonotype appeared many times. The chain joins TRBV29-1 to TRBJ2-7; TRBD1 might be the D (6 bases). This CDR3 has 13 residues. Trimming removed 3 bases at V and 5 bases at J, with 14 bases between. Germline V gives CDR1 SQVTM, CDR2 ANQGSEA. The DNA for the CDR3 is TGCAGCGTTGATGCCGGGACACTAGACGAGCAGTACTTC. Translating it yields CSVDAGTLDEQYF.

This clonotype was seen ten or more times. The chain recombines TRBV11-2 with TRBJ1-1; D not resolved. Germline values: CDR1 SGHAT, CDR2 FQNNGV. The CDR3 loop spans 13 amino acids. V shed 8 bases and J shed 0 bases, with 10 bases lying between them. The CDR3 DNA reads TGTGCCAGCGCTAGGCAGATGAACACTGAAGCTTTCTTT. Encoded protein: CASARQMNTEAFF.

This clonotype was detected ten times or more. The chain is built from TRBV4-2 and TRBJ2-7; 8 bases match TRBD1. Germline trimming cut 0 bases from V and 3 bases from J; bases unmatched to any gene: 10. The germline CDR1 and CDR2 sequences are LGHNA and YNFKEQ. The CDR3 extends over 17 amino acids. The CDR3 region is CASSQEVGQGGRYEQYF. The CDR3 bases are TGTGCCAGCAGCCAAGAGGTTGGACAGGGCGGTCGCTACGAGCAGTACTTC.

This clonotype was seen ten or more times. The chain is built from TRBV7-9 and TRBJ1-1; no clear D gene. Trimming shortened V by 1 base and J by 3 bases, and 3 bases separated the two germline ends. Germline V gene data show CDR1 as SEHNR and CDR2 as FQNEAQ (reference sequence). The CDR3 contains 12 residues. The chain's CDR3 is CASSLEYTEAFF. For the CDR3, the DNA is TGTGCCAGCAGCTTAGAGTACACTGAAGCTTTCTTT.

About this clonotype: A much larger clone differs by one base, so this may be a read error. The gene calls are TRBV20-1 and TRBJ2-1; 7 bases are shared with TRBD2. The germline CDR1 and CDR2 sequences are DFQATT and SNEGSKA (reference sequence). The CDR3 is made up of 15 amino acids. CDR3 DNA: TGCAGTGCTAGAGATCCCGGGAGGCCCTACAATGAGCAGCTCTTC. Translated, it gives CSARDPGRPYNEQLF.

This clonotype was seen repeatedly, ten times or more. The genes are TRBV20-1 and TRBJ2-7; TRBD2 is a possible D gene (6 bases). The CDR3 length is 12 residues. Trimming took 3 bases from V and 4 from J, leaving 10 bases between them. In germline, CDR1 is DFQATT, CDR2 SNEGSKA (reference sequence). CDR3 loop: CSASGSRYEQYF. The DNA of the CDR3 is TGCAGTGCTAGCGGGAGCAGGTACGAGCAGTACTTC.

In this sample, this clonotype turned up a few times. This chain connects TRBV19 to TRBJ2-6, with D perhaps matching TRBD2 (8 bases). Germline V CDR1 and CDR2: LNHDA, SQIVND (reference sequence). This CDR3 is 20 amino acids long. V lost 3 bases, J lost 0 bases, and 21 bases lay in between. In DNA, the CDR3 is TGTGCCAGTAGTATGAGGGGGACTAGGGGGCCAAACTCTGGGGCCAACGTCCTGACTTTC. This sequence encodes CASSMRGTRGPNSGANVLTF.

This clonotype showed up many times. The J gene is TRBJ1-1, the V gene TRBV28, with 7 bases that match TRBD1. Germline V lookup: CDR1 MDHEN, CDR2 SYDVKM. The CDR3 is made up of 14 amino acids. J gave up 2 bases and V 4 bases, and 4 bases lay outside the gene matches. In nucleotides, the CDR3 is TGTGCCAGCAGTTCCGGGACAGATAACACTGAAGCTTTCTTT. It specifies CASSSGTDNTEAFF.

This clonotype was found many times. The chain links TRBV21-1 to TRBJ2-6; no check of the table's D call, TRBD2, against the DNA was made. TRBV21-1 is marked as a pseudogene. CDR3 size: 16 residues. As DNA, the CDR3 is TGTGCCAGCAGCAGTAGCGAGTTCCCTGGGGCCAACGTCCTGACTTTC. It translates to CASSSSEFPGANVLTF.

There are many counts of this clonotype. This chain uses TRBV12-3 or TRBV12-4 with TRBJ2-5; weak D call: TRBD2 (5 bases). The CDR3 covers 16 residues. Trimming left V 4 bases short and J 0 bases short, with 15 bases between. CDR3 coding DNA: TGTGCCAGCAGTTCCTACCGAGGACTGTACCAAGAGACCCAGTACTTC. Its translation is CASSSYRGLYQETQYF.

This clonotype was counted many times. The gene calls are TRBV12-3 or TRBV12-4 and TRBJ2-3; tentatively, D is TRBD2 (6 bases). Trimming cost V 3 bases and J 4 bases, with 11 bases left between them. The CDR3 consists of 14 residues. CDR3 loop: CASSLGGRADTQYF. The DNA for the CDR3 is TGTGCCAGCAGTTTGGGGGGACGGGCAGATACGCAGTATTTT.

This clonotype was detected many times. The chain carries TRBV2 and TRBJ1-4; D is unresolved. Germline loops: CDR1 SNHLY, CDR2 FYNNEI. Deletions cut 0 bases from V and 11 bases from J, with 7 bases between. This CDR3 spans 12 amino acids. CDR3 DNA sequence: TGTGCCAGCAGTGAAGCGCTTCCCAAACTGTTTTTT. It yields the protein CASSEALPKLFF.

This clonotype has a count of ten or more. The V call is TRBV7-2, the J call TRBJ2-1; TRBD2 matches 9 bases. The germline gives CDR1 SGHTA, CDR2 FQGNSA. The CDR3 is 19 amino acids. The trim removed 5 bases at V and 5 bases at J, leaving 19 bases unmatched. This CDR3 reads CASSTLAGAKGLANNEQFF. CDR3 nucleotides: TGTGCCAGCAGCACCTTAGCGGGGGCCAAGGGTCTCGCGAACAATGAGCAGTTCTTC.

In its sample, this clonotype was seen many times. The chain carries TRBV6-5 and TRBJ1-1; D uncertain. Germline loops: CDR1 MNHEY, CDR2 SVGAGI. This CDR3 has 14 residues. The V and J ends lost 6 bases and 1 base respectively, with 12 bases between them. The CDR3 bases are TGTGCCAGCAGACCCGCAGGACCGAACACTGAAGCTTTCTTT. Translated: CASRPAGPNTEAFF.